This T cell receptor (beta chain) was identified during a study of cytomegalovirus exposure and HLA in healthy donors. About the research overall: Around 80 million unique TCRs from HLA-typed donors were held in an early data release. Study-wide points: Presence/absence results assume similar sequencing depth per donor, which may not hold. In all likelihood, a cluster of highly shared sequence variants was a sequencing artifact. In an earlier analysis, productive rearrangement rates for most beta V segments clustered near 87% or 30%.

Amplification used 60 Vbeta primers and 13 Jbeta primers. Using immunoSEQ multiplex PCR, the repertoire was profiled, and TCRdb retains in-frame clones only, with some absent. Of under 200,000 clones listed, approximately 80% were seen once; the top ten hold approximately 2.5%. The V end was cut by 4 bases, the J end by 3 bases, with 16 bases between. This CDR3 region has 16 residues. The germline V gene encodes CDR1 SGHVS and CDR2 FQNEAQ. Of note for this clone: Its specificity is unknown.

This TCR was recovered from a man aged 55 to 70 in good health and CMV-seronegative. The gene calls are TRBV7-8 and TRBJ2-1; TRBD1 might be the D (5 bases). Sequenced sample: PBMCs. As DNA, the CDR3 is TGTGCCAGCAGCTCCCACGGTCTCACAGGCTACAATGAGCAGTTCTTC. Its protein is CASSSHGLTGYNEQFF.